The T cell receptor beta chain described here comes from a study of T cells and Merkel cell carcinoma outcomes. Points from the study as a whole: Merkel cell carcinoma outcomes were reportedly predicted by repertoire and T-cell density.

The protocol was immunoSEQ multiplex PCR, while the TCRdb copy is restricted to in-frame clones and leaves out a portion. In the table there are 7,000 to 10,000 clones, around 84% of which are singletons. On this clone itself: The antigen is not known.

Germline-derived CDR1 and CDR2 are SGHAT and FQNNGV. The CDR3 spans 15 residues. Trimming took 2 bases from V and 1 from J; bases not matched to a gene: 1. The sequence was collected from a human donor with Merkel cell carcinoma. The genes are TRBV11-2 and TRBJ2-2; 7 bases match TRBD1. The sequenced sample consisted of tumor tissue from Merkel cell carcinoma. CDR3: CASSLWTGNTGELFF. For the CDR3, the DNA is TGTGCCAGCAGCTTATGGACAGGGAACACCGGGGAGCTGTTTTTT.